Listed below are T cell receptor beta chains from one sample, sequenced in a study of human T cells and chemical hapten exposure. TCRdb re-derived calls from the RACE reads in MiXCR, one entry per CDR3 protein. In the table there are a few hundred thousand distinct CDR3 sequences, roughly 7.7% of which are singletons. The source material was whole blood, sampled in connection with sensitization to the hapten diphenylcyclopropenone (DPC). These TCRs come from a man between 18 and 35 years old with alopecia areata. Some clones in this sample may be carry-over from other donors' samples. Each CDR3 is given with its conserved first and last residue. The D gene is left open where the match is weak.

>TRBD1|TRBJ2-7|TRBV7-3
CASSLQGIHEQYF
>.|TRBJ2-2|TRBV18
CASSPPRTGTGELFF
>.|TRBJ2-3|TRBV6-5
CASSSTQDPYTDTQYF
>.|TRBJ1-3|TRBV20-1
CSARPQKGNTIYF
>.|TRBJ1-6|TRBV18
CASSLQGWNNSPLHF
>.|TRBJ1-6|TRBV7-8
CASSPRRAPYNSPLHF
>TRBD1|TRBJ1-1|TRBV7-9
CASSRDRVGTEAFF
>.|TRBJ1-1|TRBV5-6
CASSLISMDSEAFF
>.|TRBJ1-1|TRBV9
CASSVVGGPMNTEAFF
>.|TRBJ2-6|TRBV12-3/TRBV12-4
CASSPPGAGANVLTF
>.|TRBJ1-2|TRBV7-2
CASRPNHNVPGLLIANYGYTF
>.|TRBJ2-5|TRBV5-5
CASSLEIWVTETQYF
>.|TRBJ1-1|TRBV5-1
CASKTAHTEAFF
>.|TRBJ2-7|TRBV28
CASSLAGNYEQYF
>.|TRBJ2-7|TRBV6-2/TRBV6-3
CASSQFFEQYF
>TRBD1|TRBJ2-4|TRBV6-2/TRBV6-3
CASSSRGQKNIQYF
>.|TRBJ2-2|TRBV5-1
CASSFAADTGELFF
>.|TRBJ1-2|TRBV7-2
CASSSGLRYTF
>.|TRBJ1-4|TRBV5-4
CASSWGATNEKLFF
>TRBD1|TRBJ1-2|TRBV7-7
CASTRTGGYGYTF
>.|TRBJ1-5|TRBV27
CASSYREHQPQHF
>TRBD1|TRBJ1-2|TRBV2
CASSPTGTGDIGYGYTF
>.|TRBJ2-3|TRBV4-3
CASSRGYRDGSTDTQYF
>TRBD1|TRBJ1-5|TRBV27
CASSKTGTGVTQPQHF
>TRBD1|TRBJ1-1|TRBV12-3/TRBV12-4
CASSQTGPRTEAFF
>TRBD1|TRBJ1-5|TRBV12-3/TRBV12-4
CASSPGQGVPQHF
>.|TRBJ1-2|TRBV7-9
CASSPYTRPNSNYGYTF
>.|TRBJ1-5|TRBV29-1
CSVGTNNQPQHF
>.|TRBJ1-5|TRBV7-2
CASSLQGRQPQHF
>TRBD1|TRBJ1-1|TRBV4-3
CASSQETGGIRSGTEAFF
>TRBD1|TRBJ2-2|TRBV9
CASSVAGGDGELFF
>.|TRBJ1-1|TRBV7-3
CASSAGVYGTEAFF
>.|TRBJ2-1|TRBV5-1
CASSLAKGGTMREQFF
>.|TRBJ2-3|TRBV28
CASSTNGAGDTQYF
>.|TRBJ2-2|TRBV6-2/TRBV6-3
CASSYRRSGTGELFF
>TRBD1|TRBJ1-1|TRBV4-3
CASSQDGPGGATEAFF
>.|TRBJ1-6|TRBV3-1
CASSQDRLGVSLHF
>.|TRBJ2-6|TRBV2
CASEEASGANVLTF
>.|TRBJ1-5|TRBV20-1
CSANTGPAHQPQHF
>.|TRBJ2-5|TRBV2
CASSEAGVDETQYF
>.|TRBJ1-1|TRBV24-1
CATSDAEGTEAFF
>TRBD1|TRBJ2-7|TRBV10-1
CASSPTGPHEQYF
>TRBD2|TRBJ2-1|TRBV6-5
CASRLAGGEQFF
>.|TRBJ2-1|TRBV20-1
CSARVAGQSYNEQFF
>TRBD1|TRBJ2-1|TRBV5-1
CASSPTTGSNEQFF
>.|TRBJ1-2|TRBV19
CASSIGRESYGYTF
>.|TRBJ2-3|TRBV20-1
CSAITGRGPDDTQYF
>TRBD1|TRBJ1-1|TRBV7-9
CASSMTGLGTEAFF
>TRBD1|TRBJ2-3|TRBV29-1
CSVEARDRGTDTQYF
>TRBD2|TRBJ2-3|TRBV4-3
CASSQDGFRLAGARIADTQYF
>TRBD1|TRBJ1-1|TRBV7-8
CASSSSSPRDRIMNTEAFF
>TRBD1|TRBJ2-1|TRBV7-9
CASSLQGAGYNEQFF
>.|TRBJ1-1|TRBV6-4
CASSRGEANTEAFF
>.|TRBJ1-2|TRBV6-5
CASRNRAANYGYTF
>.|TRBJ1-4|TRBV12-3/TRBV12-4
CASSSDSPNEKLFF